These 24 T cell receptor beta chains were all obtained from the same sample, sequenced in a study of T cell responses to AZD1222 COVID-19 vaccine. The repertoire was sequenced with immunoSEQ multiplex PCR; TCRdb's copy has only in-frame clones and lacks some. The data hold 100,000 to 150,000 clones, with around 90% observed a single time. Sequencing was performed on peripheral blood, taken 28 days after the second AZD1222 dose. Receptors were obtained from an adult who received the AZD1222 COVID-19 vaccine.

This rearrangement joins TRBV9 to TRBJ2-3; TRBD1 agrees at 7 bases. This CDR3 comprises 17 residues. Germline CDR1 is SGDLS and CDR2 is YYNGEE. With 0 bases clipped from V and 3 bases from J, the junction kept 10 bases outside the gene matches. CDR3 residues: CASSVDRQGVYTDTQYF. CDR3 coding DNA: TGTGCCAGCAGCGTAGATAGGCAGGGGGTGTATACAGATACGCAGTATTTT.

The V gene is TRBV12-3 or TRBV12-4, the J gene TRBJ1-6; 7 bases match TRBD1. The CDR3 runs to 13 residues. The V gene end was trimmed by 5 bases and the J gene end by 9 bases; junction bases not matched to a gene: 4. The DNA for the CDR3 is TGTGCCAGCAGTCGACAGGGAAGTTCACCCCTCCACTTT. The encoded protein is CASSRQGSSPLHF.

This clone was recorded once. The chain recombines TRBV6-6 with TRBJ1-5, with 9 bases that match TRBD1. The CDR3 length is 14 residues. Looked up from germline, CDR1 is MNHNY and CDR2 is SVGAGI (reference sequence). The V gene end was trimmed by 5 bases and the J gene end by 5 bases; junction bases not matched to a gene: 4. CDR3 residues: CASSPDRGYQPQHF. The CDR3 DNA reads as TGTGCCAGCAGTCCTGACAGGGGGTATCAGCCCCAGCATTTT.

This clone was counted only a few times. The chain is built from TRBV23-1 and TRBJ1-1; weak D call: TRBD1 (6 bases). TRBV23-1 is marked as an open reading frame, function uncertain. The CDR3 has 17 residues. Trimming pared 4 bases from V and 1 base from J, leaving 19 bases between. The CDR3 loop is CASSPYNPGTPNTEAFF. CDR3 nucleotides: TGCGCCAGCAGTCCATATAACCCCGGGACACCGAACACTGAAGCTTTCTTT.

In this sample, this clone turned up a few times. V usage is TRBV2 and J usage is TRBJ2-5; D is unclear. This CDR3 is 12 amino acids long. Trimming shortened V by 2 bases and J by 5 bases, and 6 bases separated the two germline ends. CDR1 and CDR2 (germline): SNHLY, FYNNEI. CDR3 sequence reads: CASSETVETQYF. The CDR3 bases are TGTGCCAGCAGTGAAACCGTGGAGACCCAGTACTTC.

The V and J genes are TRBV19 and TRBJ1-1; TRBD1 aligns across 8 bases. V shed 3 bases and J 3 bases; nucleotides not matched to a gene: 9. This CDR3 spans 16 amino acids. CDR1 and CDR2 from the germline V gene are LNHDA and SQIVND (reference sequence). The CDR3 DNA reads TGTGCCAGTAGTATCTCCCAGGGGGCGCGGTACACTGAAGCTTTCTTT. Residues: CASSISQGARYTEAFF.

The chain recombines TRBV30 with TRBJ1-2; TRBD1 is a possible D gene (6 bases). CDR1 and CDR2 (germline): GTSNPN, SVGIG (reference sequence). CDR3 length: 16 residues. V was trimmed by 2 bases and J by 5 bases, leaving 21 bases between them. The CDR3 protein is CAWSPFTGGFPYGYTF. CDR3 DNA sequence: TGTGCCTGGAGTCCCTTCACCGGGGGCTTTCCTTATGGCTACACCTTC.

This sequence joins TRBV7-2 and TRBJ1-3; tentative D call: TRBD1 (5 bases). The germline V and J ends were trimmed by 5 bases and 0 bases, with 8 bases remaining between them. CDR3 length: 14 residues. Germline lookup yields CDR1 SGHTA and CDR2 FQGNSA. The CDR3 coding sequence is TGTGCCAGCAGCCAACAGGTCTCTGGAAACACCATATATTTT. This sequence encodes CASSQQVSGNTIYF.

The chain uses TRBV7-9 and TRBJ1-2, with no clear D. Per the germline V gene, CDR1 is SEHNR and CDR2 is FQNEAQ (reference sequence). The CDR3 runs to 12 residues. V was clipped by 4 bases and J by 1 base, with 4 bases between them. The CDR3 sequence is CASSSLNYGYTF. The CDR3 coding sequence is TGTGCCAGCAGCTCCCTTAACTATGGCTACACCTTC.

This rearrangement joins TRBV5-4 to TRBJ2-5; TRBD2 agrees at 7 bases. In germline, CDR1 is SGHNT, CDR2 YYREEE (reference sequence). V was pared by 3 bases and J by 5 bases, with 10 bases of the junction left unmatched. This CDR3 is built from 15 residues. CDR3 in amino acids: CASSYDPSGGETQYF. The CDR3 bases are TGTGCCAGCAGCTACGATCCGTCCGGGGGGGAGACCCAGTACTTC.

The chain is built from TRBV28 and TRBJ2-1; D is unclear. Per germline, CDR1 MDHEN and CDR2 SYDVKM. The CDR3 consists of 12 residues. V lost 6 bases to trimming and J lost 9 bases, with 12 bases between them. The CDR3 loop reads CASSTPSAEQFF. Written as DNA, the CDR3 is TGTGCCAGCAGCACACCATCGGCTGAGCAGTTCTTC.

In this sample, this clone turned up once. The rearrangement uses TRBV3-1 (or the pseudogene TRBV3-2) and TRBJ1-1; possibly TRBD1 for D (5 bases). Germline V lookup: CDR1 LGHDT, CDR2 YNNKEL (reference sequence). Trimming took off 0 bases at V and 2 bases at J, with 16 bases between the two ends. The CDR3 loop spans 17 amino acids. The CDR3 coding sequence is TGTGCCAGCAGCCAAGAGAGGGGTCGGGGAGGAAACACTGAAGCTTTCTTT. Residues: CASSQERGRGGNTEAFF.

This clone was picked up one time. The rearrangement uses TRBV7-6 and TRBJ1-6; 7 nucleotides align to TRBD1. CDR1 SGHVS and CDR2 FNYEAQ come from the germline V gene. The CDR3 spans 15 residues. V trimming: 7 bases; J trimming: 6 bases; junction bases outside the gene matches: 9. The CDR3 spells CASTSRQGSNSPLHF. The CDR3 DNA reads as TGTGCCAGCACCTCGCGACAGGGTAGTAATTCACCCCTCCACTTT.

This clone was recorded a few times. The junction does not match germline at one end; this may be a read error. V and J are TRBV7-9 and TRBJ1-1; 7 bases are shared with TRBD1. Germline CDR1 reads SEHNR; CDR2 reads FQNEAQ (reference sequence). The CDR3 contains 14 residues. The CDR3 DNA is TGTGCCAGCATCTTATGGGGGACAGAAAATGAAGCTTTCTTT. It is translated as CASILWGTENEAFF.

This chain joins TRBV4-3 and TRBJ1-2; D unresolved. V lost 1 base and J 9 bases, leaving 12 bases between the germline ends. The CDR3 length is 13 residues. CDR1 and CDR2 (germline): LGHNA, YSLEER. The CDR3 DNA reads TGCGCCAGCAGCCAAGGTTCAGGTGATAGCTACACCTTC. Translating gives CASSQGSGDSYTF.

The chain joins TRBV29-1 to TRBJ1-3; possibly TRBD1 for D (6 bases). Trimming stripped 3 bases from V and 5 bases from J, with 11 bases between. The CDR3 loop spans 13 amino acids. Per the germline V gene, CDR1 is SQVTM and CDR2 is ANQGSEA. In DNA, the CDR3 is TGCAGCGTTGATGGACAGCTACGAAACACCATATATTTT. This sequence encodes CSVDGQLRNTIYF.

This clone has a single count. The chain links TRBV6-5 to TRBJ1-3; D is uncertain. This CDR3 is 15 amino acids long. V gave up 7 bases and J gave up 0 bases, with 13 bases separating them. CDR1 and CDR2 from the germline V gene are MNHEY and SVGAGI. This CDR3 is CASTDPGGSGNTIYF. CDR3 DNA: TGTGCCAGCACCGATCCAGGCGGCTCTGGAAACACCATATATTTT.

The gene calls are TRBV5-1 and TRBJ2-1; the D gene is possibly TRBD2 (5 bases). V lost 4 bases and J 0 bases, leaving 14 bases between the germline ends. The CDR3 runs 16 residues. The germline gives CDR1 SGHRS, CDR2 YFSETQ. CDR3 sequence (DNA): TGCGCCAGCAGCCCCTTTAGCGTGAGCTCCTACAATGAGCAGTTCTTC. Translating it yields CASSPFSVSSYNEQFF.

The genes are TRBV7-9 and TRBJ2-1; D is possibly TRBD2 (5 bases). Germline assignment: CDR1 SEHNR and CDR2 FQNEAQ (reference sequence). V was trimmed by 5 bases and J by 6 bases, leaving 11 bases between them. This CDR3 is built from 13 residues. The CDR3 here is CASSRAGLNEQFF. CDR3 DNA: TGTGCCAGCAGCCGGGCGGGCCTCAATGAGCAGTTCTTC.

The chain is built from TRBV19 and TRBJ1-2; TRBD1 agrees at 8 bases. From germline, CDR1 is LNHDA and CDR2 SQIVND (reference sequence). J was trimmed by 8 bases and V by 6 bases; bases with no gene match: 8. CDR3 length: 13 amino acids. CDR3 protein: CASRNGQGWGYTF. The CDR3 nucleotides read TGTGCCAGTAGAAACGGACAGGGTTGGGGCTACACCTTC.

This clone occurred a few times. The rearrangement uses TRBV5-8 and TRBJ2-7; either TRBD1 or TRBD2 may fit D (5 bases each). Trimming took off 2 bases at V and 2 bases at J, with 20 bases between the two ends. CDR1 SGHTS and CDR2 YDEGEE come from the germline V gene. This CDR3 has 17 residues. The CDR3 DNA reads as TGTGCCAGCAGCTTCGCCGGAGGTCGGGGACGTCCCTACGAGCAGTACTTC. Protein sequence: CASSFAGGRGRPYEQYF.

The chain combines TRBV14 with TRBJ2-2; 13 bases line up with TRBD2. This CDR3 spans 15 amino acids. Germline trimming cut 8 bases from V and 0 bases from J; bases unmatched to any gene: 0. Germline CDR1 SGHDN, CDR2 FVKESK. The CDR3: CASGTSGANTGELFF. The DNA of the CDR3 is TGTGCCAGCGGGACTAGCGGGGCGAACACCGGGGAGCTGTTTTTT.

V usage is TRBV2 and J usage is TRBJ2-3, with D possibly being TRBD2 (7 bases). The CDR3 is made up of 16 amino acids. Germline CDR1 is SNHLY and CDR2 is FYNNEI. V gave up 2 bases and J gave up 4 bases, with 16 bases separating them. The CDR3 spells CASSEMAGAFADTQYF. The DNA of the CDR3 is TGTGCCAGCAGTGAAATGGCGGGGGCGTTTGCAGATACGCAGTATTTT.

Here the CDR3 reads CASSGQGRQPEAFF. Written as DNA, the CDR3 is TGTGCCAGCAGTGGGCAGGGGAGGCAGCCTGAAGCTTTCTTT. The chain links TRBV27 to TRBJ1-1, with D possibly being TRBD1 (6 bases). In germline, CDR1 is MNHEY, CDR2 SMNVEV (reference sequence). V was cut by 5 bases and J by 6 bases, with 16 bases left in between. The CDR3 covers 14 residues.